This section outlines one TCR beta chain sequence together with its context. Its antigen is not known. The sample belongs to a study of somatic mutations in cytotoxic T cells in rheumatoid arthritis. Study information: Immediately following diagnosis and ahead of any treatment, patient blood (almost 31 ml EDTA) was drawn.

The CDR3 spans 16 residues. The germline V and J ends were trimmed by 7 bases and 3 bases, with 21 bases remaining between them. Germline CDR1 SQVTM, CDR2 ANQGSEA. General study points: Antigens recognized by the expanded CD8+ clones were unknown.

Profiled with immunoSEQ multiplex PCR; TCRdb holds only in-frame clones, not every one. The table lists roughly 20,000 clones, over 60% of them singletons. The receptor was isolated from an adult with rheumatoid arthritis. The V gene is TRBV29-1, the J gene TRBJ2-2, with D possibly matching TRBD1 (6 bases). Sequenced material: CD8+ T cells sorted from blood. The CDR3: CSARGRDGAYTGELFF. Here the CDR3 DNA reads TGCAGCGCCAGGGGTAGGGACGGAGCTTACACCGGGGAGCTGTTTTTT.